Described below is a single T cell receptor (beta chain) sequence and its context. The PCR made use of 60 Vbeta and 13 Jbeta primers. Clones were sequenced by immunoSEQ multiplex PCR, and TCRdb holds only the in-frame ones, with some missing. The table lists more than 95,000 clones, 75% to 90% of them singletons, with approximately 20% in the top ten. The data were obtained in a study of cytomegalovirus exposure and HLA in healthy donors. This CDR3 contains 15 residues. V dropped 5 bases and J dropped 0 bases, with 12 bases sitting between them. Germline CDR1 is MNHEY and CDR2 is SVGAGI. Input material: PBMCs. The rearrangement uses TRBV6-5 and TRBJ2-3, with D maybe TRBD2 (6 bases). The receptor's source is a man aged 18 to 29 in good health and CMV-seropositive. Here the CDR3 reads CASSPRAGSTDTQYF. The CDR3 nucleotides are TGTGCCAGCAGTCCTCGCGCGGGGAGCACAGATACGCAGTATTTT.